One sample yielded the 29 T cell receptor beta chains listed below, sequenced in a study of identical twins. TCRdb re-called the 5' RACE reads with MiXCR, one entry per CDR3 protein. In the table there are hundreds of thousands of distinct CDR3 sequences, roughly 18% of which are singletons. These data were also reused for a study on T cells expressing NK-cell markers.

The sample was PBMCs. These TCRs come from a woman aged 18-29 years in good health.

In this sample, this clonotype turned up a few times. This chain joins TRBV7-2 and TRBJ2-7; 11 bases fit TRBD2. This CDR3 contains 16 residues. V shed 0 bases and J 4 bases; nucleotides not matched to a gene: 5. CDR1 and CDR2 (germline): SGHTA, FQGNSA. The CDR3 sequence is CASSLAGGTSGYEQYF. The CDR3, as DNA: TGTGCCAGCAGCTTAGCAGGCGGGACTAGCGGTTACGAGCAGTACTTC. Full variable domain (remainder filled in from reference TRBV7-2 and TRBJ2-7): GAGVSQSPSNKVTEKGKDVELRCDPISGHTALYWYRQSLGQGLEFLIYFQGNSAPDKSGLPSDRFSAERTGGSVSTLTIQRTQQEDSAVYLCASSLAGGTSGYEQYFGPGTRLTVT.

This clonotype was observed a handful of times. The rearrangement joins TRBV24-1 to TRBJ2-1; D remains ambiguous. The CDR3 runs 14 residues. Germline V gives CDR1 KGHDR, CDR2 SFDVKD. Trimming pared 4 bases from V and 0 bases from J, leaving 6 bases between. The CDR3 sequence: CATSDRSSYNEQFF. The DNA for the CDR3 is TGTGCCACCAGTGACAGGAGCTCCTACAATGAGCAGTTCTTC.

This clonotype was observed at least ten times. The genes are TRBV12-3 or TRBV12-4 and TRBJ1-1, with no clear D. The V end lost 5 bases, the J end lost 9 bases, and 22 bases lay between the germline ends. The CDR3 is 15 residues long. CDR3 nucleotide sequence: TGTGCCAGCAGTCCACGACTATCGGGAGAGCCTAAAGCTTTCTTT. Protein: CASSPRLSGEPKAFF.

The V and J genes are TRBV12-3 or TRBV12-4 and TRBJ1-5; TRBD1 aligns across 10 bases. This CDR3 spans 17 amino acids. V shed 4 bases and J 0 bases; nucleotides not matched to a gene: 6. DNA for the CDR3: TGTGCCAGCAGTTCAGGACAGGGGGGTTCTAGCAATCAGCCCCAGCATTTT. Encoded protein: CASSSGQGGSSNQPQHF.

In DNA form, the CDR3 reads TGTGCCATCAGGGGGACTAGCGGGGGAATGAATGAGCAGTTCTTC. Encoded protein: CAIRGTSGGMNEQFF. V and J are TRBV10-3 and TRBJ2-1; 14 bases align to TRBD2. CDR1 and CDR2 (germline): ENHRY, SYGVKD. The CDR3 covers 15 residues. V lost 6 bases, J lost 7 bases, and 5 bases stayed unmatched.

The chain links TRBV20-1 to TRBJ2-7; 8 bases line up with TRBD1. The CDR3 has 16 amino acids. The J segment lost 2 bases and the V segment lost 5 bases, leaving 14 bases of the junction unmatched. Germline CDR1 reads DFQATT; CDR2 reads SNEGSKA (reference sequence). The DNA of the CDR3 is TGCAGTGCTCGCAGACAGGGGTTTACTAGCCCCTACGAGCAGTACTTC. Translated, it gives CSARRQGFTSPYEQYF.

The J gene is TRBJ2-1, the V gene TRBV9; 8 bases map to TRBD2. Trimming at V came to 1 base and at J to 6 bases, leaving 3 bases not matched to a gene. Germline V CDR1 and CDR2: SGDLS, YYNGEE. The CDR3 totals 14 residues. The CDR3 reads CASSVPGTSNEQFF. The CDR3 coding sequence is TGTGCCAGCAGCGTACCTGGGACTAGCAATGAGCAGTTCTTC.

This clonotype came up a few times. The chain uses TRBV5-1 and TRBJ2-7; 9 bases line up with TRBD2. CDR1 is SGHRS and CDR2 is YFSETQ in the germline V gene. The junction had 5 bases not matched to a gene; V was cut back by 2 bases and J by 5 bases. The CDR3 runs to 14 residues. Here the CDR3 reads CASSFSGGGDEQYF. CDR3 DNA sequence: TGCGCCAGCAGCTTTAGCGGGGGAGGAGACGAGCAGTACTTC.

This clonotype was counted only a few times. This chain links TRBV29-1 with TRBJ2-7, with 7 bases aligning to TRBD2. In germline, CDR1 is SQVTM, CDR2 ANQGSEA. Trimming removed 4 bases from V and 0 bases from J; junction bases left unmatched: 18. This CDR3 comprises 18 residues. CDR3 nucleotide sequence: TGCAGCGTTGGCAGGGCCCCTTGGAGCGGGGCCCCCTCCTACGAGCAGTACTTC. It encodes CSVGRAPWSGAPSYEQYF.

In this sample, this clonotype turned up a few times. For the CDR3, the DNA is TGCGCCAGCAGTGGGGACAGGGGGTTCACCGGGGAGCTGTTTTTT. Protein product: CASSGDRGFTGELFF. The chain uses TRBV10-1 and TRBJ2-2; TRBD1 matches at 11 bases. The germline V gene has CDR1 WNHNN and CDR2 SYGVQD (reference sequence). CDR3 size: 15 residues. Trimming at V came to 4 bases and at J to 4 bases, leaving 2 bases not matched to a gene.

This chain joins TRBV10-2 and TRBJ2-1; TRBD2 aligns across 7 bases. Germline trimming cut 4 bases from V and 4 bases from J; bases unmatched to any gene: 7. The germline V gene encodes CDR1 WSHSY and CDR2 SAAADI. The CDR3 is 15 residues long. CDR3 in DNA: TGCGCCAGCAGTGGAAGGAGGGAGGGATACAATGAGCAGTTCTTC. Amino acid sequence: CASSGRREGYNEQFF.

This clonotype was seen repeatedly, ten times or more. The CDR3 sequence: CASSPGQATEAFF. The CDR3 coding sequence is TGTGCCAGCTCACCCGGACAGGCCACTGAAGCTTTCTTT. The chain is built from TRBV18 and TRBJ1-1; TRBD1 agrees at 7 bases. The CDR3 covers 13 residues. V gave up 3 bases and J gave up 4 bases; unmatched junction bases: 2. Per germline, CDR1 KGHSH and CDR2 LQKENI.

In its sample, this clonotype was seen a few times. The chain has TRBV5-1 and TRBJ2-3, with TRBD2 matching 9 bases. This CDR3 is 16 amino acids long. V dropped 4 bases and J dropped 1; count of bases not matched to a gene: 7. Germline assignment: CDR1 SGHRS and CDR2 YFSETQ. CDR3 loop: CASSTRAGGGTDTQYF. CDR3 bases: TGCGCCAGCAGCACCAGAGCGGGGGGTGGCACAGATACGCAGTATTTT.

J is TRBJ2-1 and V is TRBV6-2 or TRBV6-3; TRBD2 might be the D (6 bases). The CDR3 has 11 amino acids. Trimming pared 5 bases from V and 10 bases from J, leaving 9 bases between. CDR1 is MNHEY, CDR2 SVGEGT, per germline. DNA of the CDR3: TGTGCCAGCAGTCGGACTAAAGAGCAGTTCTTC. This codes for CASSRTKEQFF.

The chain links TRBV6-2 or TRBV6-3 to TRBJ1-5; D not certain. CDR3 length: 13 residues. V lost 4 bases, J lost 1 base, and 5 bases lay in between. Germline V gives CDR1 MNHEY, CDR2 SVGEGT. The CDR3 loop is CASSSRSNQPQHF. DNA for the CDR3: TGTGCCAGCAGTTCAAGGAGCAATCAGCCCCAGCATTTT.

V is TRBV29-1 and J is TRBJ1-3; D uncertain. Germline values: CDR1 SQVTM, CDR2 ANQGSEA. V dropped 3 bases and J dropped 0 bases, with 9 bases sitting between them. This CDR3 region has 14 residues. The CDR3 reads CSVERRSSGNTIYF. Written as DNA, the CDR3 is TGCAGCGTTGAGAGGCGGAGCTCTGGAAACACCATATATTTT.

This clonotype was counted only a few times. CDR3 sequence (DNA): TGCGCCAGCAGCCCGGGGGCGGGGGCCACTGAAGCTTTCTTT. Encoded protein: CASSPGAGATEAFF. The V gene is TRBV5-1, the J gene TRBJ1-1; the D gene is possibly TRBD1 (6 bases). V lost 4 bases, J lost 4 bases, and 14 bases lay in between. The CDR3 is made up of 14 amino acids. Germline V gives CDR1 SGHRS, CDR2 YFSETQ.

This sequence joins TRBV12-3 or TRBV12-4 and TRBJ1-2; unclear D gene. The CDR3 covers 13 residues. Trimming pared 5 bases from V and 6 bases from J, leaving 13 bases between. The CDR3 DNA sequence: TGTGCCAGCAGTCGACTCACACCTCATGGCTACACCTTC. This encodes CASSRLTPHGYTF.

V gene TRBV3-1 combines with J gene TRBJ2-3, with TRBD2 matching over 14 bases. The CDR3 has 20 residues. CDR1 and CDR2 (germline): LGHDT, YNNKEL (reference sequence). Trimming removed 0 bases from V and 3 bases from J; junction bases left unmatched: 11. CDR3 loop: CASSQDLPTSGGARTDTQYF. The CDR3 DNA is TGTGCCAGCAGCCAAGATCTTCCGACTAGCGGGGGGGCGCGGACAGATACGCAGTATTTT.

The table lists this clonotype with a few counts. The CDR3 DNA follows: TGTGCCAGCATCGAGACTAGCGGGGGGCCCAAGCAGTTCTTC. Its protein product is CASIETSGGPKQFF. The rearrangement uses TRBV7-2 and TRBJ2-1; 13 nucleotides align to TRBD2. Unmatched junction bases numbered 8, after V lost 7 bases and J lost 11 bases. Germline lookup yields CDR1 SGHTA and CDR2 FQGNSA. This CDR3 has 14 amino acids.

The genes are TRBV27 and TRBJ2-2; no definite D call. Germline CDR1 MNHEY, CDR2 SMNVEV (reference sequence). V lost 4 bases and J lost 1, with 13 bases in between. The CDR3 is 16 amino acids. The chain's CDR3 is CASSSHQLLNTGELFF. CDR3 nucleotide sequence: TGTGCCAGCAGTTCCCACCAGCTACTGAACACCGGGGAGCTGTTTTTT.

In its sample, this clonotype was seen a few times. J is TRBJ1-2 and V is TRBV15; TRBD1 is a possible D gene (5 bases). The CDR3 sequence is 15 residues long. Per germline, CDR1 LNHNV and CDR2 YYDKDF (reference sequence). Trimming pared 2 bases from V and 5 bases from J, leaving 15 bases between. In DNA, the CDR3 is TGTGCCACCAGCAGATTCCTAGACAGCACTTATGGCTACACCTTC. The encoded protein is CATSRFLDSTYGYTF.

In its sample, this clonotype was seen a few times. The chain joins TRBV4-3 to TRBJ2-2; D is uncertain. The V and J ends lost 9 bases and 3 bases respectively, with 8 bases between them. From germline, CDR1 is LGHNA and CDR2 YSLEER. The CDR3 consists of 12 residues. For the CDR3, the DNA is TGCGCCAGTGGGGATTACACCGGGGAGCTGTTTTTT. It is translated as CASGDYTGELFF.

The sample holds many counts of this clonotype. The CDR3 region has the DNA TGTGCCAGCAGCAATTTTGGGGGAGGGAATCAGCCCCAGCATTTT. Encoded protein: CASSNFGGGNQPQHF. The rearrangement uses TRBV5-6 and TRBJ1-5; a weak D match, TRBD1 (5 bases). CDR1 and CDR2 from the germline V gene are SGHDT and YYEEEE. This CDR3 has 15 amino acids. V was shortened by 4 bases and J by 4 bases, with 15 bases between the two germline ends.

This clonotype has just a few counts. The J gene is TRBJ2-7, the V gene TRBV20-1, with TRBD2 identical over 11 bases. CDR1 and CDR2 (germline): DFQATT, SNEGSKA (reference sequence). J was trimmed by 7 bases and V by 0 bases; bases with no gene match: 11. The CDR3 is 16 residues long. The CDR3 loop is CSARDVRLAGGGEQYF. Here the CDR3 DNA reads TGCAGTGCTAGAGATGTCCGGCTAGCGGGAGGTGGGGAGCAGTACTTC.

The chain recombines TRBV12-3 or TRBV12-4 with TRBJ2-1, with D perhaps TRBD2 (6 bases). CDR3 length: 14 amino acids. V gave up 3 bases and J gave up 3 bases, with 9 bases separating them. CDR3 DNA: TGTGCCAGCAGTTTCCCCGGGAGCTACAATGAGCAGTTCTTC. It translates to CASSFPGSYNEQFF.

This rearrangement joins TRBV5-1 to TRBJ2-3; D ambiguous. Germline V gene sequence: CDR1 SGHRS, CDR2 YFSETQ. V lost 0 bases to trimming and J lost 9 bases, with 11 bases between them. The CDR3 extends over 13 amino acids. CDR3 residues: CASSLEGRQTQYF. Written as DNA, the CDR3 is TGCGCCAGCAGCTTGGAAGGACGTCAGACGCAGTATTTT.

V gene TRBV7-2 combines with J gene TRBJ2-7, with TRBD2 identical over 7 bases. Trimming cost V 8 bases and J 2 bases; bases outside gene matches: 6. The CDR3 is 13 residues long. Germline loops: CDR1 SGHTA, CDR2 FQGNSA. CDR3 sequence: CASLKTSTYEQYF. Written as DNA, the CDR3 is TGTGCCAGCCTCAAGACTAGCACCTACGAGCAGTACTTC.

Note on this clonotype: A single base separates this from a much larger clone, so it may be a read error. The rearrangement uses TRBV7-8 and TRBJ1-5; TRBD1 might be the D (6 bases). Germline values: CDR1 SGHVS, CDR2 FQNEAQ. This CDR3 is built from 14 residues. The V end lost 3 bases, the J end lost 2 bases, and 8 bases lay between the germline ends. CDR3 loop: CASSFTGRNQPQHF. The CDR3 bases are TGTGCCAGCAGCTTTACAGGGCGCAATCAGCCCCAGCATTTT.